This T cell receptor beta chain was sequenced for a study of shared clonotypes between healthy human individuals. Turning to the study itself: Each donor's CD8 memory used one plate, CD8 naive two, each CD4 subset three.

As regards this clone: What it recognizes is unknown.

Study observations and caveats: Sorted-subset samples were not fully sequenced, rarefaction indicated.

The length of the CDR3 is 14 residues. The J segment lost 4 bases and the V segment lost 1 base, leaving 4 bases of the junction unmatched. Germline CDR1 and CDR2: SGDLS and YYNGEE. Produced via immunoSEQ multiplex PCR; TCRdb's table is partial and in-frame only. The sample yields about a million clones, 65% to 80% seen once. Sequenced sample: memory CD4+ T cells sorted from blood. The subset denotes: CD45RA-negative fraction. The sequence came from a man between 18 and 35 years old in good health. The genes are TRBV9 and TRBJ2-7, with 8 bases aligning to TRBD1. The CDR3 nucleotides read TGTGCCAGCAGCGTATCGACAGGGGCGTACGAGCAGTACTTC. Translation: CASSVSTGAYEQYF.